A single sample is the source of the 5 T cell receptor beta chains below, sequenced in a study of T cell changes during pregnancy in multiple sclerosis. The data were produced by immunoSEQ multiplex PCR, yet TCRdb's version contains in-frame clones alone and is incomplete. The data show approximately 45,000 clones, with around 80% seen just once and 0.55% to 0.75% held by the top ten. Sequenced here: CD4+ T cells from peripheral blood mononuclear cells, sampled before pregnancy. These receptors were obtained from a female donor with multiple sclerosis, enrolled in a pregnancy study.

CDR3 sequence reads: CASSPGLAHNTDTQYF. The CDR3 nucleotides are TGCGCCAGCAGCCCAGGACTAGCACACAACACAGATACGCAGTATTTT. V usage is TRBV5-1 and J usage is TRBJ2-3, with 8 bases identical to TRBD2. Looked up from germline, CDR1 is SGHRS and CDR2 is YFSETQ. This CDR3 has 16 residues. J lost 2 bases, V lost 4 bases, and 9 bases had no gene match.

The genes are TRBV18 and TRBJ2-7, with 14 nucleotides matching TRBD2. This CDR3 is built from 18 residues. Germline V gives CDR1 KGHSH, CDR2 LQKENI. V shed 6 bases and J 5 bases; nucleotides not matched to a gene: 15. The CDR3 reads CASSRGLAGGTLRHEQYF. CDR3 sequence (DNA): TGTGCCAGCTCCCGTGGACTAGCGGGAGGCACTTTGAGGCACGAGCAGTACTTC.

The chain employs TRBV5-1 and TRBJ2-7; possible D gene TRBD2, 5 bases. Germline V CDR1 and CDR2: SGHRS, YFSETQ. V was trimmed by 1 base and J by 3 bases, leaving 14 bases between them. The CDR3 sequence is 15 residues long. CDR3 DNA sequence: TGCGCCAGCAGCTTGAGTCCGGACTTGGACTACGAGCAGTACTTC. Its protein is CASSLSPDLDYEQYF. Supplemented by reference TRBV5-1 and TRBJ2-7, the full variable domain reads KAGVTQTPRYLIKTRGQQVTLSCSPISGHRSVSWYQQTPGQGLQFLFEYFSETQRNKGNFPGRFSGRQFSNSRSEMNVSTLELGDSALYLCASSLSPDLDYEQYFGPGTRLTVT.

The chain recombines TRBV6-5 with TRBJ1-5, with D possibly TRBD1 on 6 matching bases. V was clipped by 2 bases and J by 7 bases, with 12 bases between them. Germline-derived CDR1 and CDR2 are MNHEY and SVGAGI. CDR3 size: 14 residues. CDR3 sequence reads: CASSYNREKQPQHF. CDR3 in DNA: TGTGCCAGCAGTTACAACAGGGAAAAACAGCCCCAGCATTTT.

The chain uses TRBV6-5 and TRBJ1-4; 7 bases are shared with TRBD1. V shed 0 bases, J shed 5 bases, and the junction held 6 bases outside the gene matches. The CDR3 totals 16 residues. Germline assignment: CDR1 MNHEY and CDR2 SVGAGI. Here the CDR3 reads CASSYSKGAINEKLFF. In DNA, the CDR3 is TGTGCCAGCAGTTACTCCAAGGGGGCCATAAATGAAAAACTGTTTTTT.